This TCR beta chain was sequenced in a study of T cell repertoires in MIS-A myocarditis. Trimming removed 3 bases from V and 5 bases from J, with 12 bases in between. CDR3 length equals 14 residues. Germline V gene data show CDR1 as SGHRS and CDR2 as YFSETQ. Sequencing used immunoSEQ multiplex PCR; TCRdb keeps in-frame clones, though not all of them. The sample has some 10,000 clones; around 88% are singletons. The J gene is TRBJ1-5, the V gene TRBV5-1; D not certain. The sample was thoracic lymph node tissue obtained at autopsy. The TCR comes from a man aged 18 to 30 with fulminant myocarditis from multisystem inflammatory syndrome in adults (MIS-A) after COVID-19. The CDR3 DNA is TGCGCCAGCAGCTATGGACCGACCGATCAGCCCCAGCATTTT. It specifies CASSYGPTDQPQHF.